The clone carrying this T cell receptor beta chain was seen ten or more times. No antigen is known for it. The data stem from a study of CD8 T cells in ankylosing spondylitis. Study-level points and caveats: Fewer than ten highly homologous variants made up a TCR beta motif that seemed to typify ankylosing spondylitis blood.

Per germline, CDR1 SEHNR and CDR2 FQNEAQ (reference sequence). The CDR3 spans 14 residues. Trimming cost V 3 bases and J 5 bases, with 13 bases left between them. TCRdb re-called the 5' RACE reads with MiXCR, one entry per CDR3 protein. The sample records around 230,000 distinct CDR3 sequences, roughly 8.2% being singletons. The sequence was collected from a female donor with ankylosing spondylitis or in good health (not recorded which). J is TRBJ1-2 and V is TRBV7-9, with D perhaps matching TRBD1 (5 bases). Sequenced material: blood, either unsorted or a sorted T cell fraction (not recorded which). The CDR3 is CASSFSGPGYGYTF. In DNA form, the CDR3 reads TGTGCCAGCAGCTTTTCAGGGCCAGGTTATGGCTACACCTTC.